One sample yielded the 26 T cell receptor beta chains listed below, sequenced in a study of T cells after posttransplantation cyclophosphamide. Generated by immunoSEQ multiplex PCR, the TCRdb table keeps only in-frame clones and is missing some. Of approximately 56,000 clones detected, approximately 94% appear once; the ten largest clones hold 2.5% to 3%. The sequenced sample consisted of PBMCs. The receptors derive from a young woman in good health and a related stem cell transplant donor.

The gene calls are TRBV5-6 and TRBJ2-1; D unresolved. Trimming stripped 0 bases from V and 0 bases from J, with 7 bases between. This CDR3 is built from 15 residues. Germline loops: CDR1 SGHDT, CDR2 YYEEEE. This CDR3 is CASSLGGSSYNEQFF. In nucleotides, the CDR3 is TGTGCCAGCAGCTTGGGCGGAAGCTCCTACAATGAGCAGTTCTTC.

The chain carries TRBV7-2 and TRBJ2-5; maybe TRBD1 (6 bases). Trimming shortened V by 1 base and J by 5 bases, and 17 bases separated the two germline ends. From germline, CDR1 is SGHTA and CDR2 FQGNSA. The length of the CDR3 is 16 residues. The CDR3 spells CASSLEAIGGRETQYF. In DNA form, the CDR3 reads TGTGCCAGCAGCTTAGAAGCAATAGGGGGACGGGAGACCCAGTACTTC.

The J gene is TRBJ2-7, the V gene TRBV27; D is unresolved. Germline CDR1 reads MNHEY; CDR2 reads SMNVEV (reference sequence). CDR3 length: 13 amino acids. The V end lost 2 bases, the J end lost 1 base, and 6 bases lay between the germline ends. The CDR3 region is CASSLKLSYEQYF. DNA for the CDR3: TGTGCCAGCAGTTTAAAGCTGTCCTACGAGCAGTACTTC.

The rearrangement uses TRBV2 and TRBJ1-2; TRBD1 matches at 9 bases. Trimming cost V 8 bases and J 3 bases; bases outside gene matches: 4. Germline V gene lookup returns CDR1 SNHLY and CDR2 FYNNEI. The CDR3 spans 13 residues. The CDR3 region is CASLGQGHYGYTF. The DNA for the CDR3 is TGTGCCAGCCTAGGACAGGGGCACTATGGCTACACCTTC.

The gene calls are TRBV6-5 and TRBJ1-1, with no clear D. V was trimmed by 7 bases and J by 2 bases, leaving 14 bases between them. Germline CDR1 MNHEY, CDR2 SVGAGI. The CDR3 sequence is 14 residues long. The CDR3 region is CASTNPGTNTEAFF. The CDR3 DNA reads TGTGCCAGCACCAATCCGGGAACTAACACTGAAGCTTTCTTT.

This clone was seen only once. V and J are TRBV7-7 and TRBJ1-4, with 7 positions matching TRBD1. Germline CDR1 reads SSHAT; CDR2 reads FNYEAQ (reference sequence). Germline trimming cut 2 bases from V and 0 bases from J; bases unmatched to any gene: 6. This CDR3 is built from 17 residues. CDR3 region: CASSLRTGLATNEKLFF. The CDR3 nucleotides are TGTGCCAGCAGCTTACGGACAGGCCTTGCAACTAATGAAAAACTGTTTTTT.

The J gene is TRBJ1-1, the V gene TRBV9; 7 nucleotides agree with TRBD1. V gave up 0 bases and J gave up 2 bases; unmatched junction bases: 19. The CDR3 spans 20 residues. Per the germline V gene, CDR1 is SGDLS and CDR2 is YYNGEE. The DNA for the CDR3 is TGTGCCAGCAGCGTAGTAGGGGGCCATTTTAGGCGGATTTCTAACACTGAAGCTTTCTTT. Translating it yields CASSVVGGHFRRISNTEAFF. Variable domain in full (rest from reference TRBV9 and TRBJ1-1): DSGVTQTPKHLITATGQRVTLRCSPRSGDLSVYWYQQSLDQGLQFLIQYYNGEERAKGNILERFSAQQFPDLHSELNLSSLELGDSALYFCASSVVGGHFRRISNTEAFFGQGTRLTVV.

V is TRBV9 and J is TRBJ2-5, with 11 bases that match TRBD2. In germline, CDR1 is SGDLS, CDR2 YYNGEE. The CDR3 extends over 19 amino acids. The V and J ends lost 0 bases and 0 bases, in that order; junction bases with no gene match: 10. The CDR3 protein is CASSVGATSGTGYQETQYF. DNA of the CDR3: TGTGCCAGCAGCGTAGGTGCGACTAGCGGGACGGGGTACCAAGAGACCCAGTACTTC.

The chain carries TRBV19 and TRBJ2-5, with 10 bases that match TRBD1. Germline loops: CDR1 LNHDA, CDR2 SQIVND (reference sequence). V gave up 5 bases and J gave up 4 bases; unmatched junction bases: 10. The CDR3 has 16 amino acids. In DNA, the CDR3 is TGTGCCAGTAGTCCCCAAAGACAGGGGGCCTCAGAGACCCAGTACTTC. Translating gives CASSPQRQGASETQYF. Drawing the rest from reference TRBV19 and TRBJ2-5, the complete variable domain is DGGITQSPKYLFRKEGQNVTLSCEQNLNHDAMYWYRQDPGQGLRLIYYSQIVNDFQKGDIAEGYSVSREKKESFPLTVTSAQKNPTAFYLCASSPQRQGASETQYFGPGTRLLVL.

The chain has TRBV18 and TRBJ1-2, with TRBD1 identical over 10 bases. The CDR3 is 14 amino acids. V shed 2 bases, J shed 8 bases, and the junction held 5 bases outside the gene matches. Looked up from germline, CDR1 is KGHSH and CDR2 is LQKENI. CDR3 sequence (DNA): TGTGCCAGCTCACCATCCGGGACAGGGGTCGGCTACACCTTC. This codes for CASSPSGTGVGYTF.

This clone was recorded only once. The V gene is TRBV2, the J gene TRBJ2-1, with D perhaps matching TRBD2 (5 bases). The CDR3 sequence is 11 residues long. The ends were cut back, 4 bases at V and 12 bases at J, with 10 bases in the middle. In germline, CDR1 is SNHLY, CDR2 FYNNEI. CDR3 loop: CASSGTGWQFF. The CDR3 DNA reads as TGTGCCAGCAGTGGGACGGGATGGCAGTTCTTC.

The V and J genes are TRBV27 and TRBJ1-1; 9 nucleotides agree with TRBD1. The CDR3 has 15 amino acids. V dropped 5 bases and J dropped 5; count of bases not matched to a gene: 9. Per the germline V gene, CDR1 is MNHEY and CDR2 is SMNVEV (reference sequence). CDR3 amino acids: CASSTYRGRWTEAFF. CDR3 nucleotide sequence: TGTGCCAGCAGTACGTACAGGGGGCGGTGGACTGAAGCTTTCTTT.

The chain combines TRBV4-2 with TRBJ2-7, with 7 bases lining up with TRBD2. The germline CDR1 and CDR2 sequences are LGHNA and YNFKEQ. CDR3 length: 16 residues. Losses at the gene ends were 0 bases for V and 6 bases for J; bases not matched to a gene: 11. CDR3 amino acids: CASSQDGRGSTSEQYF. Here the CDR3 DNA reads TGTGCCAGCAGCCAAGATGGGCGGGGGTCTACAAGCGAGCAGTACTTC.

The V call is TRBV27, the J call TRBJ2-1; 10 bases match TRBD1. Trimming took 5 bases from V and 4 from J; bases not matched to a gene: 5. The germline CDR1 and CDR2 sequences are MNHEY and SMNVEV (reference sequence). The CDR3 totals 15 residues. The CDR3 here is CASSMGQGTYNEQFF. DNA for the CDR3: TGTGCCAGCAGTATGGGACAGGGGACGTACAATGAGCAGTTCTTC.

In this sample, this clone turned up a few times. The V call is TRBV19, the J call TRBJ1-6, with TRBD1 identical over 8 bases. CDR1 and CDR2 from the germline V gene are LNHDA and SQIVND (reference sequence). V trimming: 4 bases; J trimming: 7 bases; junction bases outside the gene matches: 12. This CDR3 is 17 amino acids long. Here the CDR3 reads CASSTWDRPGVNSPLHF. CDR3 nucleotides: TGTGCCAGTAGTACCTGGGACAGGCCGGGAGTCAATTCACCCCTCCACTTT.

V usage is TRBV6-5 and J usage is TRBJ2-7; 10 bases line up with TRBD1. J was trimmed by 4 bases and V by 2 bases; bases with no gene match: 8. CDR3 length: 16 residues. Germline assignment: CDR1 MNHEY and CDR2 SVGAGI. CDR3 nucleotides: TGTGCCAGCAGTTACCCTCGTAGGACAGGGGGGTACGAGCAGTACTTC. This codes for CASSYPRRTGGYEQYF.

The chain links TRBV11-1 to TRBJ2-3; TRBD2 matches 11 bases. Looked up from germline, CDR1 is SGHAT and CDR2 is FQDESV (reference sequence). CDR3 size: 14 residues. The V and J ends lost 7 bases and 2 bases, in that order; junction bases with no gene match: 2. The CDR3 DNA reads as TGTGCCAGCAAACTAGCGGGGGTCACAGATACGCAGTATTTT. Translation gives CASKLAGVTDTQYF.

This chain connects TRBV5-1 to TRBJ2-7, with 7 bases lining up with TRBD2. The J segment lost 4 bases and the V segment lost 7 bases, leaving 20 bases of the junction unmatched. This CDR3 has 17 amino acids. In germline, CDR1 is SGHRS, CDR2 YFSETQ. The CDR3 DNA follows: TGCGCCAGCTTCCCCGGGGTAGGGACTTCCGGGAGGTACGAGCAGTACTTC. It specifies CASFPGVGTSGRYEQYF.

The chain is built from TRBV21-1 and TRBJ1-5. TRBV21-1 is deemed a pseudogene. This CDR3 comprises 15 residues. Written as DNA, the CDR3 is TGTGCCAGCAGGGTTCGAGGTGAGGGCAATCAGCCCCAGCATTTT. It codes for CASRVRGEGNQPQHF.

CDR3 residues: CASSFSGLPTGELFF. As DNA, the CDR3 is TGTGCCAGCAGTTTCTCGGGACTGCCAACCGGGGAGCTGTTTTTT. The rearrangement uses TRBV27 and TRBJ2-2, with a possible D match to TRBD2 (6 bases). Deletions cut 3 bases from V and 5 bases from J, with 13 bases between. This CDR3 region has 15 residues. Germline V gives CDR1 MNHEY, CDR2 SMNVEV (reference sequence).

V gene TRBV5-1 combines with J gene TRBJ1-1, with 7 bases lining up with TRBD1. This CDR3 spans 14 amino acids. The germline V gene encodes CDR1 SGHRS and CDR2 YFSETQ. With V trimmed by 4 bases and J by 1 base, 4 bases remained unmatched. CDR3 bases: TGCGCCAGCAGCGTGAGACAGGGGAACACTGAAGCTTTCTTT. Its translation: CASSVRQGNTEAFF.

This clone came up once. The V and J genes are TRBV7-9 and TRBJ1-1; 10 nucleotides line up with TRBD1. This CDR3 spans 15 amino acids. CDR1 SEHNR and CDR2 FQNEAQ come from the germline V gene (reference sequence). V shed 5 bases and J 3 bases; nucleotides not matched to a gene: 6. The CDR3 protein is CASSPDRGRYTEAFF. The CDR3 nucleotides are TGTGCCAGCAGCCCCGACAGGGGGCGGTACACTGAAGCTTTCTTT. Drawing the rest from reference TRBV7-9 and TRBJ1-1, the complete variable domain is DTGVSQNPRHKITKRGQNVTFRCDPISEHNRLYWYRQTLGQGPEFLTYFQNEAQLEKSRLLSDRFSAERPKGSFSTLEIQRTEQGDSAMYLCASSPDRGRYTEAFFGQGTRLTVV.

This chain joins TRBV5-1 and TRBJ2-3, with 7 nucleotides matching TRBD2. Germline CDR1 is SGHRS and CDR2 is YFSETQ. This CDR3 has 14 amino acids. V lost 4 bases, J lost 1 base, and 3 bases stayed unmatched. CDR3 residues: CASSDSGGTDTQYF. The CDR3 coding sequence is TGCGCCAGCAGCGACAGCGGGGGCACAGATACGCAGTATTTT.

This chain's CDR3 is CASSRGGTGDYEQYF. CDR3 sequence (DNA): TGTGCCAGCAGCCGAGGAGGGACAGGGGACTACGAGCAGTACTTC. V and J are TRBV7-3 and TRBJ2-5; 10 nucleotides match TRBD1. The J call may not be correct, given that the DNA end is closer to TRBJ2-7. This CDR3 is 15 amino acids long. Germline V CDR1 and CDR2: SGHTA, FQGTGA.

The V and J genes are TRBV15 and TRBJ2-2; 8 bases are a match to TRBD1. Germline values: CDR1 LNHNV, CDR2 YYDKDF (reference sequence). The CDR3 is 15 amino acids. V shed 2 bases and J 7 bases; nucleotides not matched to a gene: 6. The CDR3 protein is CATSRLQGVGGELFF. CDR3 bases: TGTGCCACCAGCAGACTACAGGGGGTCGGCGGGGAGCTGTTTTTT.

The V call is TRBV7-2, the J call TRBJ2-7; D perhaps matches TRBD1 (6 bases). V was shortened by 3 bases and J by 4 bases, with 10 bases between the two germline ends. The CDR3 is made up of 13 amino acids. CDR1 is SGHTA and CDR2 is FQGNSA in the germline V gene. The CDR3 protein is CASSLRQGYEQYF. CDR3 DNA: TGTGCCAGCAGCTTGAGGCAGGGGTACGAGCAGTACTTC.